This is a list of T cell receptor beta chains from one sample in a study of Graves' ophthalmopathy and Graves' hyperthyroidism. TCRdb processed the multiplex PCR reads anew with MiXCR; each CDR3 protein has one entry. Of 660,000 or so distinct CDR3 sequences in the sample, about two fifths were seen once. Sequenced input: peripheral blood. The receptors derive from an adult man with Graves' ophthalmopathy. Each CDR3 is given with its conserved first and last residue. A D gene is named only where the DNA matches it firmly. Rows give clone size only sometimes, using once, few, many, or a class for an expanded clone.

v_call: TRBV10-3
d_call: -
j_call: TRBJ2-5
clone_size: -
cdr3_aa: CAVPETQYF
cdr3_nt: TGTGCCGTTCCGGAGACCCAGTACTTC

v_call: TRBV11-1
d_call: -
j_call: TRBJ2-7
clone_size: -
cdr3_aa: CASTPGPIYEQYF
cdr3_nt: TGTGCCAGCACCCCGGGACCGATCTACGAGCAGTACTTC

v_call: TRBV10-3
d_call: -
j_call: TRBJ1-3
clone_size: many
cdr3_aa: CAISVGDGNTIYF
cdr3_nt: TGTGCCATCAGTGTCGGGGATGGAAACACCATATATTTT

v_call: TRBV2
d_call: TRBD1
j_call: TRBJ2-5
clone_size: many
cdr3_aa: CASSAYRTGVEQTQYF
cdr3_nt: TGTGCCAGCAGTGCCTACAGGACAGGGGTCGAGCAGACCCAGTACTTC

v_call: TRBV5-1
d_call: TRBD1
j_call: TRBJ1-1
clone_size: many
cdr3_aa: CATSTGVVTEAFF
cdr3_nt: TGCGCCACTTCGACAGGGGTGGTCACTGAAGCTTTCTTT

v_call: TRBV10-3
d_call: -
j_call: TRBJ2-6
clone_size: -
cdr3_aa: CAIKQGFSGANVLTF
cdr3_nt: TGTGCCATAAAACAGGGTTTTTCTGGGGCCAACGTCCTGACTTTC

v_call: TRBV7-2
d_call: -
j_call: TRBJ2-7
clone_size: many
cdr3_aa: CASSLGPHRELLSYEQYF
cdr3_nt: TGTGCCAGCAGCTTAGGCCCACACAGGGAATTACTCTCCTACGAGCAGTACTTC

v_call: TRBV27
d_call: TRBD2
j_call: TRBJ2-7
clone_size: -
cdr3_aa: CASSPGGHEQYF
cdr3_nt: TGTGCCAGCAGCCCGGGAGGTCACGAGCAGTACTTC

v_call: TRBV10-3
d_call: -
j_call: TRBJ1-2
clone_size: -
cdr3_aa: CAIGEPTNYGYTF
cdr3_nt: TGTGCCATCGGGGAGCCCACTAACTACGGCTACACCTTC

v_call: TRBV18
d_call: -
j_call: TRBJ2-5
clone_size: -
cdr3_aa: CASSPPSGLGETQYF
cdr3_nt: TGTGCCAGCTCACCACCCAGCGGTTTAGGGGAGACCCAGTACTTC